This entry features one TCR beta chain sequence. Trimming removed 1 base from V and 4 bases from J; junction bases left unmatched: 6. CDR3 length equals 16 residues. The germline V gene encodes CDR1 SGHTA and CDR2 FQGNSA. This sample stems from a study of control samples from healthy donors and cancer patients. TCRdb's table, derived via immunoSEQ multiplex PCR, lists solely in-frame clones and lacks some. In the table there are around 94,000 clones, roughly nine tenths of which are singletons. Sequenced: blood. The chain joins TRBV7-2 to TRBJ2-3; 9 bases are shared with TRBD2. The TCR originated in a woman in her 50s in good health. CDR3 bases: TGTGCCAGCAGCTTAGATGGCGGCGGGAGGGCAGATACGCAGTATTTT. Its protein is CASSLDGGGRADTQYF.